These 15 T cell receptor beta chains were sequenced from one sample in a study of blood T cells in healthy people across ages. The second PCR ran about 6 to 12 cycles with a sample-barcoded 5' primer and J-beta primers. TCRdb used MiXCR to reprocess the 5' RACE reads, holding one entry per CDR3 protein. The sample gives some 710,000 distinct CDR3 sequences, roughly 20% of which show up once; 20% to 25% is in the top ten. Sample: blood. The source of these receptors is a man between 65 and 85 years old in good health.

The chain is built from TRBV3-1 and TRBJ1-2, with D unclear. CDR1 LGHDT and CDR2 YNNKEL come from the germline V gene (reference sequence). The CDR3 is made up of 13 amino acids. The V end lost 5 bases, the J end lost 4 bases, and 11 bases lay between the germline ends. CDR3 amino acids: CASSGRTVYGYTF. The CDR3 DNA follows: TGTGCCAGCAGCGGTAGGACTGTCTATGGCTACACCTTC.

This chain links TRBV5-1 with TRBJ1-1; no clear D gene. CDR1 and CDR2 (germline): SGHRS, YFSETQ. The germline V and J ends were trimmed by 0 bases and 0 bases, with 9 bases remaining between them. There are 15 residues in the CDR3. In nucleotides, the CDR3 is TGCGCCAGCAGCTTGGACTCGCTTATGAACACTGAAGCTTTCTTT. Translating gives CASSLDSLMNTEAFF.

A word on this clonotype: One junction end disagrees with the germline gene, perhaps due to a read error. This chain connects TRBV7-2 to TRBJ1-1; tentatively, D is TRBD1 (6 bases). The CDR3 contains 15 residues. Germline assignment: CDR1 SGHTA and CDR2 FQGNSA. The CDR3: CASSFEGGLNTEAFF. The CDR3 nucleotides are TGTGCCAGCAGCTTTGAGGGGGGATTGAACACTGAAGCCTTCTTT.

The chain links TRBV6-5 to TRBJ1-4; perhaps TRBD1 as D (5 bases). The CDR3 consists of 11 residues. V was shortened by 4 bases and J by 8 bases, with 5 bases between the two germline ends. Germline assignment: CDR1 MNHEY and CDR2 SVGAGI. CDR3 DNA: TGTGCCAGCAGTTGGGGGGAAAAACTGTTTTTT. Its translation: CASSWGEKLFF.

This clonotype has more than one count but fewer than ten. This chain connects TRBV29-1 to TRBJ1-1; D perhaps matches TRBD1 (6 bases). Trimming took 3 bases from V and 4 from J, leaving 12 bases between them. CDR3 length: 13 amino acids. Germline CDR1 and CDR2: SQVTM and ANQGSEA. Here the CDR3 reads CSVDTGSSTEAFF. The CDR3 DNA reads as TGCAGCGTTGACACAGGGAGTTCCACTGAAGCTTTCTTT. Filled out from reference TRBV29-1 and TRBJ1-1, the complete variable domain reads SAVISQKPSRDICQRGTSLTIQCQVDSQVTMMFWYRQQPGQSLTLIATANQGSEATYESGFVIDKFPISRPNLTFSTLTVSNMSPEDSSIYLCSVDTGSSTEAFFGQGTRLTVV.

CDR3 nucleotides: TGTGCCAGCAGTTTTCAGTACCACCTACGAGCAGCCCGGGACGTC. Protein: CASSFQYHLRAARDV. The J gene is TRBJ2-7, the V gene TRBV13; D is unclear. Germline CDR1 and CDR2: PRHDT and FYEKMQ (reference sequence). This CDR3 is 15 amino acids long.

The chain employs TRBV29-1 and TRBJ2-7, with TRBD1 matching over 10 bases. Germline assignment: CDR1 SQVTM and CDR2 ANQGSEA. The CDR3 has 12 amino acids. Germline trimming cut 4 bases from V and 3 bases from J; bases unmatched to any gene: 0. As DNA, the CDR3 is TGCAGCGTTGGGGACAGGGGCTACGAGCAGTACTTC. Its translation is CSVGDRGYEQYF.

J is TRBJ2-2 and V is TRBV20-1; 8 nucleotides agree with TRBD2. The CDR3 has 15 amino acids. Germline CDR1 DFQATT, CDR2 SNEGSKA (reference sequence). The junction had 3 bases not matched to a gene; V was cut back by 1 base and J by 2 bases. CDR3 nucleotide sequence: TGCAGTGCTAGAGGGACTAGCCACAACACCGGGGAGCTGTTTTTT. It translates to CSARGTSHNTGELFF.

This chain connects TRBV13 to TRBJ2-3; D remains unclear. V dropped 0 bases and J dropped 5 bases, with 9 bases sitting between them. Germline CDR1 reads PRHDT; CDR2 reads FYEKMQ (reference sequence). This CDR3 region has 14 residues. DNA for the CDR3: TGTGCCAGCAGCTTAGGGGTCGACTTAGATACGCAGTATTTT. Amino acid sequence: CASSLGVDLDTQYF.

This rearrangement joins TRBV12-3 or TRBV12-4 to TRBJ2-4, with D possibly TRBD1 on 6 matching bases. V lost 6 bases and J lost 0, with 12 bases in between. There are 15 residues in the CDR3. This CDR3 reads CASSQTGLAKNIQYF. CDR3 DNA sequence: TGTGCCAGCAGCCAGACAGGCCTAGCCAAAAACATTCAGTACTTC.

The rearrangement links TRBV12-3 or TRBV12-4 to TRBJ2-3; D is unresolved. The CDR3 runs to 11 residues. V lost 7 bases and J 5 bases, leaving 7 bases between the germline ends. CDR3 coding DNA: TGTGCCAGCACCGCCCAAGATACGCAGTATTTT. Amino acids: CASTAQDTQYF.

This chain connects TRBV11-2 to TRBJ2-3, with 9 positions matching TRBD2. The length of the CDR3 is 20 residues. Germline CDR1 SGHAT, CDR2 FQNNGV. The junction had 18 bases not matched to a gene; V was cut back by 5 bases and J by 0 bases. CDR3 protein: CASSPSWRGGRGSSTDTQYF. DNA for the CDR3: TGTGCCAGCAGCCCAAGTTGGCGGGGGGGCCGGGGCTCTAGCACAGATACGCAGTATTTT.

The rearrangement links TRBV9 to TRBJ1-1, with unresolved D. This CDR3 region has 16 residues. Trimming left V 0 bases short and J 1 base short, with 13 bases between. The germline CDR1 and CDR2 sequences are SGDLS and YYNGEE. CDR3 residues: CASSVATTKPNTEAFF. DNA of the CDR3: TGTGCCAGCAGCGTAGCTACTACAAAACCGAACACTGAAGCTTTCTTT.

In nucleotides, the CDR3 is TGCAGTGCACCGAGGACAGGGGGAAACACTGAAGCTTTCTTT. Translation gives CSAPRTGGNTEAFF. The chain recombines TRBV20-1 with TRBJ1-1; the match to TRBD1 covers 10 bases. The junction had 6 bases not matched to a gene; V was cut back by 6 bases and J by 2 bases. CDR3 size: 14 residues. The V gene's germline CDR1 is DFQATT and CDR2 SNEGSKA (reference sequence).

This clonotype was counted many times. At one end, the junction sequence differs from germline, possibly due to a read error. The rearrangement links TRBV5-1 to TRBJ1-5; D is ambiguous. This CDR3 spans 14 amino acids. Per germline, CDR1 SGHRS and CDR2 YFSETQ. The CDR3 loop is CASSLTGSNQPQHF. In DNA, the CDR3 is TGTGCCAGCAGTTTAACGGGGAGCAATCAGCCCCAGCATTTT. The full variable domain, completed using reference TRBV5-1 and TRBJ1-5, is KAGVTQTPRYLIKTRGQQVTLSCSPISGHRSVSWYQQTPGQGLQFLFEYFSETQRNKGNFPGRFSGRQFSNSRSEMNVSTLELGDSALYLCASSLTGSNQPQHFGDGTRLSIL.